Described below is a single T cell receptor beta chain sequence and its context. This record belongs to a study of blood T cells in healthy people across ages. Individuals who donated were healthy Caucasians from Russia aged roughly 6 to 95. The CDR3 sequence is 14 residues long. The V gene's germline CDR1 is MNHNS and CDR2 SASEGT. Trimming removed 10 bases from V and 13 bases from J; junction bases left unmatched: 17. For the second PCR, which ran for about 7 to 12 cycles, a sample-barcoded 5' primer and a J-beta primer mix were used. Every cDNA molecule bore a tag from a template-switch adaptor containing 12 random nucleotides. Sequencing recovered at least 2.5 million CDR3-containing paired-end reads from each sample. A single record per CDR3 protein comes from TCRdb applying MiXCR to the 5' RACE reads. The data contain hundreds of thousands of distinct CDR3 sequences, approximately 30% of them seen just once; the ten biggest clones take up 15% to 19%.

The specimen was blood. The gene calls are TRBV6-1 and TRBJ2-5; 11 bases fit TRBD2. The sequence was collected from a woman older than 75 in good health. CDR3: CAITSGGYGYERYF. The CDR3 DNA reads TGTGCCATCACTAGCGGGGGTTACGGCTACGAGCGGTACTTC.